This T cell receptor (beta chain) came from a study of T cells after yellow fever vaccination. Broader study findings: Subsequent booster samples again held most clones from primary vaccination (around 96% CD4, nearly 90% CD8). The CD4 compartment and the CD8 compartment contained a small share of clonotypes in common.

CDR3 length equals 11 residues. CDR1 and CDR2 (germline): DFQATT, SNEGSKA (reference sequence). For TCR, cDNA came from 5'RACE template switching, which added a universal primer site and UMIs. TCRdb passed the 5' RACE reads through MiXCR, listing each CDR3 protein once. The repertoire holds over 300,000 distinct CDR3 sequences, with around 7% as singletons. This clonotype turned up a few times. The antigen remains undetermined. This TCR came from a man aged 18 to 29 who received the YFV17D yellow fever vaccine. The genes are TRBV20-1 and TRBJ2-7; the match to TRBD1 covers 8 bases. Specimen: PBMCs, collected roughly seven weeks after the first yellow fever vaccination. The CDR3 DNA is TGCAGCCCCGGACAGGGCGCCGAGCAGTACTTC. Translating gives CSPGQGAEQYF.